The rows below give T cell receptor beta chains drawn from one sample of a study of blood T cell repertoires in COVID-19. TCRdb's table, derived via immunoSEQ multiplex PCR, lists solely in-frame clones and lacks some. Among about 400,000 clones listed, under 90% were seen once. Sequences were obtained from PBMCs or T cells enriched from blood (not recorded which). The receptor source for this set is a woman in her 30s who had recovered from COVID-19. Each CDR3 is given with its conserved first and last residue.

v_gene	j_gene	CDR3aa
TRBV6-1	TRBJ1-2	CASSENVEGVRYGYTF
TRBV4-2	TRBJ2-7	CASSHSGAYEQYF
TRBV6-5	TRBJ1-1	CASSFRGAEAFF
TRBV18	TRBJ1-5	CASSDGGSRFEPQHF
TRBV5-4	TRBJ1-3	CASSIQTGGRDTIYF
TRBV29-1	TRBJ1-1	CSVKGRPFTEAFF
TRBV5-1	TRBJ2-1	CASSPGTSGSYNEQFF
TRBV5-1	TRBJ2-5	CASSLAGTGETQYF
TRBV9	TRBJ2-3	CASSVASGRNTDTQYF
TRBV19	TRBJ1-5	CASSIGGRRGQPQHF
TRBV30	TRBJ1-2	CAWSPRGRDNYGYTF
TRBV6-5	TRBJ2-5	CASSLTLFETQYF
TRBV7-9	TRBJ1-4	CASRRGFTNEKLFF
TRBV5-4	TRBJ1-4	CASSWAPGGLDEKLFF
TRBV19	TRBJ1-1	CASSIRLNRGHPNTEAFF
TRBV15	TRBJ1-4	CATSETGTLGGEKLFF
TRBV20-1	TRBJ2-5	CSASREMRLAGGETQYF
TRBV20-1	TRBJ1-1	CSAIDTEAFF
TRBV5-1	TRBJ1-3	CASSTGLSGNTIYF
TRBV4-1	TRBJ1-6	CASSHSQGYSPLHF
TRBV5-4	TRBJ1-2	CASSLGDRFYGYTF
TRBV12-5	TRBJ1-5	CASAKPRDQPQHF
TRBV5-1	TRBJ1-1	CASSFRGTDYEAFF
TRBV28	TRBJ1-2	CASSYRFGGQGHYGYTF
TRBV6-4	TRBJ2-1	CASSAGTSGSSYNEQFF
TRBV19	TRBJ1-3	CASRTGGTGNTIYF
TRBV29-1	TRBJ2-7	CSAGTGTSYEQYF
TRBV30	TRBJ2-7	CAWSATGGEQYF
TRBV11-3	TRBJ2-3	CASSLRATDTQYF
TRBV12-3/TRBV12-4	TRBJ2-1	CASSQGQGEFF
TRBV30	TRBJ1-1	CAWEYSGGSTEAFF
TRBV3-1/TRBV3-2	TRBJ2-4	CASSQDPTKNIQYF
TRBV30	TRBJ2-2	CAWSVQYTGELFF
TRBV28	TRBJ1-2	CASSLHYGYTF
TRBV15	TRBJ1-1	CATSRDLSGQANTEAFF
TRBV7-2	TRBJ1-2	CASSLSSPSGYGYTF
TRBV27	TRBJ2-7	CASSFGRQSVGFYEQYF
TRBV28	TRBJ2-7	CASSMTLAPAYEQYF
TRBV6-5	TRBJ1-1	CASEMRENTEAFF
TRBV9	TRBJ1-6	CASSAGQGLSPLHF
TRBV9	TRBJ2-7	CASSGQDRWYEQYF
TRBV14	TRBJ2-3	CASSQWGLAGGLDTQYF
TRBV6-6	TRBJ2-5	CASSPRISGQRIQETQYF
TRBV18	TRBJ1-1	CASATGPRAEAFF
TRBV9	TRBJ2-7	CASSRGRMGYEQYF
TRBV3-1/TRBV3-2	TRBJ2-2	CASSQATANTGELFF
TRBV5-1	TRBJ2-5	CASSSAEETQYF
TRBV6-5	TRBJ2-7	CASSRGTGTAYEQYF
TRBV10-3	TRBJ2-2	CAISIQSRSTGELFF
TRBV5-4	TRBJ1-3	CASSQQGTIYF
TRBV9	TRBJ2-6	CASSVDLGAGANVLTF